This paragraph covers one T cell receptor beta chain sequence. One end of the junction fails to match germline, which may point to a read error. PCR primers comprised 60 Vbeta and 13 Jbeta primers. The assay was immunoSEQ multiplex PCR, and TCRdb's table has in-frame clones only and misses some. The sample records about 190,000 clones, roughly 76% being singletons. This CDR3 contains 15 residues. CDR1 is SEHNR, CDR2 FQNEAQ, per germline (reference sequence). These data originate in a study of cytomegalovirus exposure and HLA in healthy donors. The receptor was isolated from a middle-aged man in good health and CMV-seropositive. Sequences were obtained from PBMCs. This rearrangement joins TRBV7-9 to TRBJ2-3, with a weak D call TRBD2 (5 bases). Written as DNA, the CDR3 is TGTTCCAGCCGCTACGGGGTGGGAAACACAGATACGCAGTATTTT. Its protein product is CSSRYGVGNTDTQYF.